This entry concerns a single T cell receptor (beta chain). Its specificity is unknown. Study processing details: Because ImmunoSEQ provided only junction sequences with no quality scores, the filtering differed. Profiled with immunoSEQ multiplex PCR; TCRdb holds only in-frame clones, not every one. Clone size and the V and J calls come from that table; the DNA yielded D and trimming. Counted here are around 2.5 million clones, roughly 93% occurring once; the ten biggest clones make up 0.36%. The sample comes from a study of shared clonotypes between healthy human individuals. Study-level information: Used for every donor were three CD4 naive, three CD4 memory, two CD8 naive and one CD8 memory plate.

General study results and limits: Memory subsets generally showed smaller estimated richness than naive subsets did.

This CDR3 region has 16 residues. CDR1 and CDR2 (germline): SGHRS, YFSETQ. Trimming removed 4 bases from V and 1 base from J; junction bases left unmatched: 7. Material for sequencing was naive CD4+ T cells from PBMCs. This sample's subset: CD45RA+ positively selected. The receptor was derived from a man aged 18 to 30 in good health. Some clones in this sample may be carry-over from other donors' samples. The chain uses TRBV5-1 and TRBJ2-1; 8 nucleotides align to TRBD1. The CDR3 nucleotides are TGCGCCAGCAGCCCGCGACAGGGGCTTTCCTACAATGAGCAGTTCTTC. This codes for CASSPRQGLSYNEQFF.